The following is a T cell receptor (beta chain) sequence with its context. This sample stems from a study of blood T cell repertoires in COVID-19. V trimming: 5 bases; J trimming: 2 bases; junction bases outside the gene matches: 1. Germline CDR1 is MDHEN and CDR2 is SYDVKM. This CDR3 comprises 14 residues. Original methodology: Nucleated cell number was recorded as an estimate derived from reference gene primer amplification. Clones were read by immunoSEQ multiplex PCR, and TCRdb kept only the in-frame ones, dropping some. Clone size and the V and J calls come from that table; the DNA yielded D and trimming. The sample consists of about 40,000 clones, roughly nine tenths of them appearing once.

Material for sequencing was peripheral blood. The source is a woman aged 25 to 39 in a cohort sampled during active COVID-19. This chain links TRBV28 with TRBJ1-5; TRBD1 agrees at 9 bases. The CDR3 sequence: CASSRTGGNQPQHF. CDR3 DNA: TGTGCCAGCAGTAGGACAGGGGGCAATCAGCCCCAGCATTTT.